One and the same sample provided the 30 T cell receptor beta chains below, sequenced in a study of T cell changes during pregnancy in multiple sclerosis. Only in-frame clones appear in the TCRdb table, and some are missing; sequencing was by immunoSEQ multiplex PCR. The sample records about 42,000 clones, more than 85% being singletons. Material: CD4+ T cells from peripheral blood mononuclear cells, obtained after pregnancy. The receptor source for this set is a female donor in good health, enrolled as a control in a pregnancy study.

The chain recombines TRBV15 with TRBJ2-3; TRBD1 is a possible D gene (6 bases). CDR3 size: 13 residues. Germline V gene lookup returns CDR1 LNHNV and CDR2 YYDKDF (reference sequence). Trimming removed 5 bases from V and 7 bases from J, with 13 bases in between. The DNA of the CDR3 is TGTGCCACCAGCCGCGACAGGCGATATACGCAGTATTTT. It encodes CATSRDRRYTQYF. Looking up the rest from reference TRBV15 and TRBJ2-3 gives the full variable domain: DAMVIQNPRYQVTQFGKPVTLSCSQTLNHNVMYWYQQKSSQAPKLLFHYYDKDFNNEADTPDNFQSRRPNTSFCFLDIRSPGLGDTAMYLCATSRDRRYTQYFGPGTRLTVL.

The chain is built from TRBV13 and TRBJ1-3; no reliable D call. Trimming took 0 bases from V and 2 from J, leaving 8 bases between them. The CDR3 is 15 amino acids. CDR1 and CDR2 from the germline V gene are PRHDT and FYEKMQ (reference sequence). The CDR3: CASSLGLEAGNTIYF. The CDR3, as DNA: TGTGCCAGCAGCTTAGGCCTGGAGGCTGGAAACACCATATATTTT.

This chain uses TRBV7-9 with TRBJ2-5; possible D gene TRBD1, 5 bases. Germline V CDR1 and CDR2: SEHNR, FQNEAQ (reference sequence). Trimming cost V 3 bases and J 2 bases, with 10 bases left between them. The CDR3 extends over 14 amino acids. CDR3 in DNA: TGTGCCAGCAGCTTTTGGGGCATACAAGAGACCCAGTACTTC. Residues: CASSFWGIQETQYF.

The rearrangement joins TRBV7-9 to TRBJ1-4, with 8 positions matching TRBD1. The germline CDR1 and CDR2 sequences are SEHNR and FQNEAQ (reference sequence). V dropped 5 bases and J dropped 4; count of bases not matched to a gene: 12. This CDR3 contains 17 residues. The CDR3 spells CASSLGRGPRNNEKLFF. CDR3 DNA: TGTGCCAGCAGCCTGGGCAGGGGGCCTCGAAATAATGAAAAACTGTTTTTT.

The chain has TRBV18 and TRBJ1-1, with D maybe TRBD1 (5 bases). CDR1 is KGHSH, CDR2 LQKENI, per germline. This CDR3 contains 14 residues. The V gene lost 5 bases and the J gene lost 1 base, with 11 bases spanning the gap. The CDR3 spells CASSAGRQNTEAFF. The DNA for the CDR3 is TGTGCCAGCTCAGCGGGACGGCAGAACACTGAAGCTTTCTTT.

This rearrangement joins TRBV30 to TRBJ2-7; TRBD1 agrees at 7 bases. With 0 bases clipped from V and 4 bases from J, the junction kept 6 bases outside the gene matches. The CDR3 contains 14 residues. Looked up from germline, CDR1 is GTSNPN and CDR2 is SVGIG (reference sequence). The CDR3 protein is CAWSVETGRYEQYF. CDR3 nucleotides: TGTGCCTGGAGTGTCGAGACAGGGCGGTACGAGCAGTACTTC.

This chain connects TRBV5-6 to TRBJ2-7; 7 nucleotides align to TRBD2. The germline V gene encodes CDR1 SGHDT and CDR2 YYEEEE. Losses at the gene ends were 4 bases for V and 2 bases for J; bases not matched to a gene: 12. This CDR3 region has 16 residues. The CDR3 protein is CASSPPRRGYAYEQYF. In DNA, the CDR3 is TGTGCCAGCAGCCCCCCGCGGCGGGGGTATGCCTACGAGCAGTACTTC. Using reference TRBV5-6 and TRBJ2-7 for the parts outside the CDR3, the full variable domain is DAGVTQSPTHLIKTRGQQVTLRCSPKSGHDTVSWYQQALGQGPQFIFQYYEEEERQRGNFPDRFSGHQFPNYSSELNVNALLLGDSALYLCASSPPRRGYAYEQYFGPGTRLTVT.

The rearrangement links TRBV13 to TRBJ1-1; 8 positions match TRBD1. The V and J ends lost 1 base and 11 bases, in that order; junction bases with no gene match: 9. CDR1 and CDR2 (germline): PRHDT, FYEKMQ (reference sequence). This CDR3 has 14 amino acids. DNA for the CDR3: TGTGCCAGCAGCTTAGAAGGACAGGGCATCGGGGCTTTCTTT. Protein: CASSLEGQGIGAFF.

This chain's CDR3 is CASSLEGGDYNEQFF. The CDR3 DNA is TGTGCCAGCAGCTTAGAAGGAGGGGACTACAATGAGCAGTTCTTC. This rearrangement joins TRBV11-3 to TRBJ2-1; tentatively, D is TRBD2 (6 bases). This CDR3 is 15 amino acids long. Germline values: CDR1 SGHNT, CDR2 YENEEA. V lost 0 bases, J lost 3 bases, and 9 bases lay in between.

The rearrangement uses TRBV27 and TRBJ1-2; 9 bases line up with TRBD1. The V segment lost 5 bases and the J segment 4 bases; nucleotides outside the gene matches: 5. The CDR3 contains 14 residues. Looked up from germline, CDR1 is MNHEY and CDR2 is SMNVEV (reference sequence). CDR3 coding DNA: TGTGCCAGCAGTATTAACAGGGGGCCCTATGGCTACACCTTC. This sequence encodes CASSINRGPYGYTF.

CDR3 amino acids: CASSPQGGYQETQYF. CDR3 in DNA: TGTGCCAGCAGTCCACAGGGGGGGTACCAAGAGACCCAGTACTTC. J is TRBJ2-5 and V is TRBV28, with a weak D call TRBD1 (8 bases). Germline CDR1 reads MDHEN; CDR2 reads SYDVKM. The CDR3 spans 15 residues. V was pared by 5 bases and J by 0 bases, with 13 bases between.

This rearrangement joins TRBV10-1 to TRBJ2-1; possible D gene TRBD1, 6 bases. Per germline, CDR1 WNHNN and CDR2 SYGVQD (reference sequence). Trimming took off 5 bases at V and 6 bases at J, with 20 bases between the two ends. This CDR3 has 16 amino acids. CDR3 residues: CASSPEALGQPNEQFF. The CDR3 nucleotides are TGCGCCAGCAGTCCGGAGGCCCTCGGACAGCCCAATGAGCAGTTCTTC.

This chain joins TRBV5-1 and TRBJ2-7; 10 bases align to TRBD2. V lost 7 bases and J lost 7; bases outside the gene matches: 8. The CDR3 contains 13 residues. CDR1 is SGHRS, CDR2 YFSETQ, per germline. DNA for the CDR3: TGCGCCAGCGGTCCAACAGCGGGAGGGGAGCAGTACTTC. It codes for CASGPTAGGEQYF.

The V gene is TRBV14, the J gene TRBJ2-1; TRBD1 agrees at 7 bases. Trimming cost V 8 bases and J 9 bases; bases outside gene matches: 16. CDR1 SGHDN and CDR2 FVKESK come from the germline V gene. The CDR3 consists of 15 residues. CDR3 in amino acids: CASSPRRGLLSEQFF. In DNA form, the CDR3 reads TGTGCCAGCTCGCCAAGAAGGGGGCTTTTAAGTGAGCAGTTCTTC.

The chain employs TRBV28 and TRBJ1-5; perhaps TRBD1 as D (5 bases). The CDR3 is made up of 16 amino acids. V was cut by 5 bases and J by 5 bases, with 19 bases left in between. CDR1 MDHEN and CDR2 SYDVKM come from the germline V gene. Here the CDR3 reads CASSRPGLTPYQPQHF. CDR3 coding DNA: TGTGCCAGCAGTCGACCGGGACTCACGCCTTATCAGCCCCAGCATTTT.

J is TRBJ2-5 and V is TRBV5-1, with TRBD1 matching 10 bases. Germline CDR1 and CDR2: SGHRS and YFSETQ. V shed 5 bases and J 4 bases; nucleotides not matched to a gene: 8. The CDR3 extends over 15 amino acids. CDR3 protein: CASRLKTGGRETQYF. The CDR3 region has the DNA TGCGCCAGCAGATTGAAGACAGGGGGCCGAGAGACCCAGTACTTC.

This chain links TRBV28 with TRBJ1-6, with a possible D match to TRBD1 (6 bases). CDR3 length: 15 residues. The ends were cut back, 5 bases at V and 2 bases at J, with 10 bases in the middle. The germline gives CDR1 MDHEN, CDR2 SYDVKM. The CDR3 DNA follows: TGTGCCAGCAGTCCCAGGGGCGCCTATAATTCACCCCTCCACTTT. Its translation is CASSPRGAYNSPLHF.

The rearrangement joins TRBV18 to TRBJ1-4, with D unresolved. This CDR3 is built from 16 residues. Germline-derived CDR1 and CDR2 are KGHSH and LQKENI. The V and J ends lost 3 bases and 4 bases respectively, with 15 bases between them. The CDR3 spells CASSPPRQLDNEKLFF. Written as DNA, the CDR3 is TGTGCCAGCTCACCTCCGAGGCAGCTAGATAATGAAAAACTGTTTTTT.

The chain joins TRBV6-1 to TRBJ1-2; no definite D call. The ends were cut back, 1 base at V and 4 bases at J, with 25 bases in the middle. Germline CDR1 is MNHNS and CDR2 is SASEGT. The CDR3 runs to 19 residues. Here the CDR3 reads CASSEVFVVVGLTSYGYTF. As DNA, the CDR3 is TGTGCCAGCAGTGAAGTTTTTGTCGTGGTCGGCTTGACTTCCTATGGCTACACCTTC.

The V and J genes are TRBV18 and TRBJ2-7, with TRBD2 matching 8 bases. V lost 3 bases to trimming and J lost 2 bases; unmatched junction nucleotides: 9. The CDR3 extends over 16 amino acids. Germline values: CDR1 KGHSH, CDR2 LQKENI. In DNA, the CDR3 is TGTGCCAGCTCACCGGGACTAGGAGTAGGGCCCTACGAGCAGTACTTC. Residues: CASSPGLGVGPYEQYF.

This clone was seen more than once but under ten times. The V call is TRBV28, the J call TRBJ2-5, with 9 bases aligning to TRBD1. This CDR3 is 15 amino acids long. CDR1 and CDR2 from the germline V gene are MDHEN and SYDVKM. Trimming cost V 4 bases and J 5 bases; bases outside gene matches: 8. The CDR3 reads CASSSFGTGLETQYF. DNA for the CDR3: TGTGCCAGCAGTTCCTTCGGGACAGGGCTTGAGACCCAGTACTTC.

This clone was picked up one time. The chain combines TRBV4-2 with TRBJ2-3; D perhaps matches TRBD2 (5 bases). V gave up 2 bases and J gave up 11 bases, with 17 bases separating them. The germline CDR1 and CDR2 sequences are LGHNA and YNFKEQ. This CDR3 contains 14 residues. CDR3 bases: TGTGCCAGCAGCCAAACTCCGGACTCTCCACGGCAGTATTTT. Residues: CASSQTPDSPRQYF.

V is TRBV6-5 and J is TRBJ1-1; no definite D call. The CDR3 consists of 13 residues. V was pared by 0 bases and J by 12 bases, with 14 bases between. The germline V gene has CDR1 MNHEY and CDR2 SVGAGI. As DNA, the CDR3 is TGTGCCAGCAGTTACTCGAGTCTAGAGGTTTCTTTCTTT. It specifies CASSYSSLEVSFF.

For the CDR3, the DNA is TGCGCCAGCAGCTTGGCCAATGGAGCGGGACATTTGGATACGCAGTATTTT. Translated, it gives CASSLANGAGHLDTQYF. V and J are TRBV5-1 and TRBJ2-3, with D tentatively TRBD2 (7 bases). Germline CDR1 SGHRS, CDR2 YFSETQ. The V gene lost 0 bases and the J gene lost 6 bases, with 20 bases spanning the gap. This CDR3 is 17 amino acids long.

CDR3 coding DNA: TGCGCCAGCAGCCAGGGCCCGGGCCACGAGCAGTACTTC. This encodes CASSQGPGHEQYF. The chain recombines TRBV5-1 with TRBJ2-7; D possibly corresponds to TRBD1 (5 bases). Germline CDR1 reads SGHRS; CDR2 reads YFSETQ. The CDR3 has 13 residues. Trimming cost V 4 bases and J 5 bases, with 13 bases left between them.

The CDR3: CATQGAGQSYEQYF. The CDR3 coding sequence is TGTGCCACCCAAGGGGCAGGTCAATCCTACGAGCAGTACTTC. The chain joins TRBV6-5 to TRBJ2-7; tentatively, D is TRBD1 (5 bases). V was trimmed by 10 bases and J by 1 base, leaving 17 bases between them. Germline V gene lookup returns CDR1 MNHEY and CDR2 SVGAGI. The CDR3 is 14 residues long.

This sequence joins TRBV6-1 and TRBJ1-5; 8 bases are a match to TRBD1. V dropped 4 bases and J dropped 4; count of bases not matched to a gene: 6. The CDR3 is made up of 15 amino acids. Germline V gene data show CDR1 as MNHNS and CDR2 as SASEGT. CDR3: CASSVGQGANQPQHF. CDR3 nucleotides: TGTGCCAGCAGTGTAGGACAGGGCGCGAATCAGCCCCAGCATTTT.

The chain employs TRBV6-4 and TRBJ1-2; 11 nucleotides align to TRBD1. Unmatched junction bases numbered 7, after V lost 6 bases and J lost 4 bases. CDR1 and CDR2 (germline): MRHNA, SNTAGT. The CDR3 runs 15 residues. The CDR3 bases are TGTGCCAGCAGCTCCGGGACAGGGGGGAGCTATGGCTACACCTTC. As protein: CASSSGTGGSYGYTF.

The CDR3 here is CAISPNQETQYF. The CDR3 DNA follows: TGTGCCATCAGTCCCAATCAAGAGACCCAGTACTTC. This chain uses TRBV10-3 with TRBJ2-5; D is undetermined. CDR1 is ENHRY and CDR2 is SYGVKD in the germline V gene. The CDR3 spans 12 residues. The V and J ends lost 5 bases and 2 bases respectively, with 6 bases between them.

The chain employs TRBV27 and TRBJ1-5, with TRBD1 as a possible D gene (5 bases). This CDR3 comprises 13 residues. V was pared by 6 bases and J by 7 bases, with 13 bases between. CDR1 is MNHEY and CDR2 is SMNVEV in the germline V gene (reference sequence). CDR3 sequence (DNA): TGTGCCAGCAGGGCATATCAGGGCCAGCCCCAGCATTTT. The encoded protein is CASRAYQGQPQHF.